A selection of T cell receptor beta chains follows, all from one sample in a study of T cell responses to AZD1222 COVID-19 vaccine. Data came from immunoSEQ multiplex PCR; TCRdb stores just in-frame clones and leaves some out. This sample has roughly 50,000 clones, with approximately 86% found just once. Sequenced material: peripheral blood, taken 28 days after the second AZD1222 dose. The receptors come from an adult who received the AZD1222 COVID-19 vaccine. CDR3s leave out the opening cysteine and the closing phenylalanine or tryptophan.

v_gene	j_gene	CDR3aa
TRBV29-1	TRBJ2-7	SGGLAEGMAYEQY
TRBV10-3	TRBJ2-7	AIRPTFQRENDEQY
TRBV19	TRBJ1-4	ASSTFGSMNEKLF
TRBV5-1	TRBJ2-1	ASSRGTSGNEQF
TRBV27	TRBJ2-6	ASSLLVSGSGANVLT
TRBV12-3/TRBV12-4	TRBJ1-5	ASSLTGRQPQH
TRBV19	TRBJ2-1	ASTMGSGRGAYNEQF
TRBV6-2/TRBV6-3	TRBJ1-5	ASSLYRVRDNQPQH
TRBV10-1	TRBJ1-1	ASSDPNTEAF
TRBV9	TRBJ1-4	ASSVDRGEDPPNEKLF
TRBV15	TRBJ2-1	ATSSLAGVYNEQF
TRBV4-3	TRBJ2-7	ASSPGPGGGYEQY
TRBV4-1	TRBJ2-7	ASSQGESSYEQY
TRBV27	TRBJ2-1	ASSSPHHLADYNEQF
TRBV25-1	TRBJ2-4	ASGGGVGIQY
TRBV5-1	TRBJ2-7	ASSLGQGAYEQY
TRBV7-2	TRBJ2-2	ASSQDRVGTGELF
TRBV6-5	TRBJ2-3	ASSYYRLAGTDTQY
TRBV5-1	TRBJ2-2	ASSRGTGNTGELF
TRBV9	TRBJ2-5	ASSVIPEETQY
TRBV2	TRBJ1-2	ASSKLGTGGFGYT
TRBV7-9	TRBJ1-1	ASSFGGAEAF
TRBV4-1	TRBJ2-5	ASSRSLGGEETQY
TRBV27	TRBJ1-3	ASSVDYRTSGNTIY
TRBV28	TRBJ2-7	ASSRTGTGRGYEQY
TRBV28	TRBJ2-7	ASSLETGFYEQY
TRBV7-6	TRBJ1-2	ASSFLLAGGNYGYT
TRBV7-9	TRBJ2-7	ASSLGLATYEQY
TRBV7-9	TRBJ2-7	ASSSTSGRDYEQY
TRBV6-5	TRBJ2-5	AGWTGLETQY
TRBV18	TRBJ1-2	ASSPPQGSYGYT
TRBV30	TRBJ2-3	AWSVRSADTQY
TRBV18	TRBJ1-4	ASSSGGSPNEKLF
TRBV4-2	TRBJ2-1	ASSHLEGEQF
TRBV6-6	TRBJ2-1	ASSSSRLEQF
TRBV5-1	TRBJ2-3	ASSLEGDTQY
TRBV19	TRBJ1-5	ASSTPRSSNQPQH
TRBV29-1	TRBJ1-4	SVEGPTTNEKLF
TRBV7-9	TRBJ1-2	ASSLPVQPYGYT
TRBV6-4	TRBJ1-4	ASSLGSGTNEKLF
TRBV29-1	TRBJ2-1	SVPLVGQF
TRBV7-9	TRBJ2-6	ASSPLASGANVLT
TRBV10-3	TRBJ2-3	AIAASGRGTDTQY
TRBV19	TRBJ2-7	ASSGQHNSYEQY
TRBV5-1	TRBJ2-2	ASSLGVNTGELF
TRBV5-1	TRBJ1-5	ASSSGLGPNQPQH
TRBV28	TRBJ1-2	ASNIPPGDYGYT
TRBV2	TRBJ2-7	ASWRDGAVSEQY
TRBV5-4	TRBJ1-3	ASSGEDRQAGNTIY
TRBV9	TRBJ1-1	ASSAQGRNTEAF
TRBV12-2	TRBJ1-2	ASRLHAGTD
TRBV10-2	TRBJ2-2	ASTVAGDLNTGELF
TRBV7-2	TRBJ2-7	ASSFLSYEQY
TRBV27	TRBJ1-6	ASSTTGHYNSPLH
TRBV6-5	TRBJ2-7	ASSYTGGPYEQY
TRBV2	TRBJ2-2	ASSARDRGSGELF
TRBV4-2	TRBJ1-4	ASSQGMGTVNEKLF
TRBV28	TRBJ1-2	ASSLTENYGYT
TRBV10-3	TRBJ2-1	AITGSSPVSYNEQF